The 7 T cell receptor beta chains given below trace back to one sample, sequenced in a study of blood T cell repertoires in COVID-19. The repertoire was sequenced with immunoSEQ multiplex PCR; TCRdb's copy has only in-frame clones and lacks some. Among approximately 46,000 clones listed, approximately 86% were seen once. Sequencing was done on a sample of peripheral blood. These receptors were obtained from a man aged 55 to 70 with active or convalescent COVID-19.

This clone was seen a handful of times. The CDR3 region is CASRWGTGGNQPQHF. The CDR3, as DNA: TGTGCCAGCAGATGGGGAACAGGGGGCAATCAGCCCCAGCATTTT. V gene TRBV28 combines with J gene TRBJ1-5; 7 nucleotides match TRBD1. The CDR3 length is 15 residues. CDR1 MDHEN and CDR2 SYDVKM come from the germline V gene. Germline trimming cut 6 bases from V and 2 bases from J; bases unmatched to any gene: 7.

The chain combines TRBV6-5 with TRBJ1-2, with 8 nucleotides matching TRBD1. The germline CDR1 and CDR2 sequences are MNHEY and SVGAGI. J was trimmed by 10 bases and V by 6 bases; bases with no gene match: 7. The CDR3 is made up of 12 amino acids. CDR3 loop: CASSRDRIAYTF. CDR3 in DNA: TGTGCCAGCAGCCGGGACAGGATAGCCTACACCTTC.

This clone has more than one count but fewer than ten. The chain carries TRBV29-1 and TRBJ2-5; a possible D gene is TRBD2 (5 bases). Deletions cut 4 bases from V and 4 bases from J, with 22 bases between. Germline V gives CDR1 SQVTM, CDR2 ANQGSEA. The length of the CDR3 is 16 residues. The CDR3, as DNA: TGCAGCGTTGGGGCGATCCGGCTAGCTGAGGGAGAGACCCAGTACTTC. This translates into CSVGAIRLAEGETQYF.

The chain carries TRBV28 and TRBJ2-7, with D perhaps TRBD1 (6 bases). The CDR3 is made up of 16 amino acids. Trimming took off 4 bases at V and 2 bases at J, with 18 bases between the two ends. The germline gives CDR1 MDHEN, CDR2 SYDVKM. The CDR3 DNA reads as TGTGCCAGCAGTTCCACTATCCGGGACATAACCTACGAGCAGTACTTC. Translation: CASSSTIRDITYEQYF.

The J gene is TRBJ1-1, the V gene TRBV5-4; D call uncertain. Between the trimmed V and J ends, which lost 4 bases and 4 bases, there was a span of 14 bases. The V gene's germline CDR1 is SGHNT and CDR2 YYREEE (reference sequence). The CDR3 is 14 amino acids. The CDR3 DNA follows: TGTGCCAGCAGCCCGACGGTTACGGGCACTGAAGCTTTCTTT. It encodes CASSPTVTGTEAFF.

The V and J genes are TRBV5-4 and TRBJ2-1; D gene uncertain. The CDR3 has 18 amino acids. The germline V gene has CDR1 SGHNT and CDR2 YYREEE (reference sequence). Trimming took off 4 bases at V and 0 bases at J, with 20 bases between the two ends. CDR3 sequence reads: CASSPLGPEASSYNEQFF. CDR3 coding DNA: TGTGCCAGCAGCCCCCTAGGCCCTGAGGCGAGCTCCTACAATGAGCAGTTCTTC.

The chain joins TRBV6-5 to TRBJ1-2; D perhaps matches TRBD1 (5 bases). There are 12 residues in the CDR3. Trimming shortened V by 4 bases and J by 2 bases, and 5 bases separated the two germline ends. Germline CDR1 MNHEY, CDR2 SVGAGI. CDR3 sequence reads: CASSSGNYGYTF. The CDR3 DNA follows: TGTGCCAGCAGTTCAGGGAACTATGGCTACACCTTC.